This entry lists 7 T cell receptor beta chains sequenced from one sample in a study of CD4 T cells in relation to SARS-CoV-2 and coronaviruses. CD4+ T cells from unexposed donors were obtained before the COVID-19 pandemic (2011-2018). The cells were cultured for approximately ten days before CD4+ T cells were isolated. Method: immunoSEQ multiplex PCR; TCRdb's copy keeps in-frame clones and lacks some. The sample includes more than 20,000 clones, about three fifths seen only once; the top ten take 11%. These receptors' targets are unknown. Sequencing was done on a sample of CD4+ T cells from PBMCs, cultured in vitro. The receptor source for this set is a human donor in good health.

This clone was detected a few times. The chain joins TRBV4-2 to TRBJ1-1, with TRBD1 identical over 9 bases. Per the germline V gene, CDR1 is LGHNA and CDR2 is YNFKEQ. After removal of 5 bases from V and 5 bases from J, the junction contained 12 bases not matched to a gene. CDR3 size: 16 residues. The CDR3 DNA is TGTGCCAGCAGCACGGGATGGGACAGGGTAAATACTGAAGCTTTCTTT. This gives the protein CASSTGWDRVNTEAFF.

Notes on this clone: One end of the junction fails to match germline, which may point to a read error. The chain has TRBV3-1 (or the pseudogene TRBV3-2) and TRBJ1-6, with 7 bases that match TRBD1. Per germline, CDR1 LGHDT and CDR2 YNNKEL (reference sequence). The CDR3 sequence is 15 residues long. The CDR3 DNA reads TGTGCCAGCAGACAAGACAGGGTGGGAAATTCACCCCTCCACTTT. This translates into CASRQDRVGNSPLHF.

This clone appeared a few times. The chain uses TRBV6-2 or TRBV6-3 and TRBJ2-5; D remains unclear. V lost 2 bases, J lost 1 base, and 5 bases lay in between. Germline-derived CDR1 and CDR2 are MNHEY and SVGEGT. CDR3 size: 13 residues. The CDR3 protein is CASSYISQETQYF. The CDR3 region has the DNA TGTGCCAGCAGTTACATTAGCCAAGAGACCCAGTACTTC.

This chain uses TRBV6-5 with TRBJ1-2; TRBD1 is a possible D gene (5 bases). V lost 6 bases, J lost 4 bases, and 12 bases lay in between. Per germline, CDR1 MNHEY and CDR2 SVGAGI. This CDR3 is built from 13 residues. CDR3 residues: CASSYPGTYGYTF. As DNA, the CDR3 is TGTGCCAGCAGCTATCCGGGGACCTATGGCTACACCTTC.

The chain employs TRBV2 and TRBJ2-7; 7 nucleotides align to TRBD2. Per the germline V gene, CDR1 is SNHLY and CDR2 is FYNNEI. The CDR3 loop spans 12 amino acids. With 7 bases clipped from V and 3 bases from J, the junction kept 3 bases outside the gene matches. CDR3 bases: TGTGCCAGCATTGGGGGGGGCTACGAGCAGTACTTC. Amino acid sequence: CASIGGGYEQYF.

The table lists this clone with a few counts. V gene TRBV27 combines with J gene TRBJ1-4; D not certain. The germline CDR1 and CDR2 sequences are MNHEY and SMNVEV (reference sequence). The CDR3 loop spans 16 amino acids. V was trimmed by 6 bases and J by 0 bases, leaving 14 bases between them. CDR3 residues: CASSPLSTTTNEKLFF. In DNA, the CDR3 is TGTGCCAGCAGCCCTCTGAGCACAACAACTAATGAAAAACTGTTTTTT.

The CDR3 region is CASSLGARVGSPLHF. The CDR3 nucleotides read TGCGCCAGCAGCTTGGGGGCCAGGGTTGGCTCACCCCTCCACTTT. The chain joins TRBV5-1 to TRBJ1-6; D is possibly TRBD1 (5 bases). V gave up 0 bases and J gave up 10 bases, with 14 bases separating them. The CDR3 has 15 residues. Germline lookup yields CDR1 SGHRS and CDR2 YFSETQ.